This TCR beta chain was captured by sequencing in a study of low-dose radiotherapy and immunotherapy resistance in tumors. Time point described: before trial treatment. TRAV- and TRBV-specific primers, spanning alpha and beta chains, primed first-strand cDNA. The PCR that amplified TCRs ran for 20 cycles, relying on a constant-region primer and a V-primer adapter. Each CDR3 protein gets one entry after TCRdb re-called the reads with MiXCR. The sample records tens of thousands of distinct CDR3 sequences, 15% to 20% being singletons. This clonotype was counted ten times or more. CDR1 is SGHKS and CDR2 is YYEKEE in the germline V gene (reference sequence). CDR3 length equals 16 residues. The J segment lost 11 bases and the V segment lost 4 bases, leaving 13 bases of the junction unmatched.

V usage is TRBV5-5 and J usage is TRBJ2-3, with 13 bases lining up with TRBD2. The TCR was taken from a male donor with prostate cancer. The material sequenced was PBMCs, taken before treatment. The DNA for the CDR3 is TGTGCCAGCAGCCCGGCGGGACTAGCGGGAACCGGCGGGCAGTATTTT. It yields the protein CASSPAGLAGTGGQYF.